This T cell receptor (beta chain) appears in the sequencing data of a study of radiation and T cells in renal cell carcinoma. Points from the study as a whole: No pretreatment tumor biopsies were available for baseline clonotypes.

CDR3 length equals 16 residues. The V end was cut by 0 bases, the J end by 8 bases, with 16 bases between. Germline V gene data show CDR1 as MNHNS and CDR2 as SASEGT. Comment on this clone: Its specificity is unknown.

The time point was: baseline pretreatment blood. Treatment defined: 15 Gy SBRT to primary tumor, nephrectomy 4 weeks later. Serial blood draws occurred at baseline and 2 and 4 weeks post-SBRT. This renal cell carcinoma was of the clear cell type. Assay: immunoSEQ multiplex PCR; the TCRdb copy retains only in-frame clones and omits some. Of about 140,000 clones listed, over 65% are singletons. Here the sequenced sample was blood, taken from a patient whose treatment included radiotherapy and nephrectomy. The clonotype comes from a woman between 50 and 59 years old with renal cell carcinoma. The chain uses TRBV6-1 and TRBJ1-4; the D gene is possibly TRBD1 (6 bases). In DNA form, the CDR3 reads TGTGCCAGCAGTGAAGCGGGGAACAGGGTGGGCGAAAAACTGTTTTTT. It translates to CASSEAGNRVGEKLFF.